The 22 T cell receptor beta chains in this list originate from one sample, sequenced in a study of cytomegalovirus exposure and HLA in healthy donors. PCR used 60 Vbeta primers and 13 Jbeta primers. Measured with immunoSEQ multiplex PCR; TCRdb has only the in-frame clones, and not every one. The table lists roughly 100,000 clones, 65% to 80% of them singletons. The specimen was PBMCs. Receptors were obtained from a man in his 60s in good health and CMV-seronegative.

The CDR3 sequence is CASSLLLNTEAFF. The CDR3 DNA follows: TGTGCCAGCAGCTTATTGTTGAACACTGAAGCTTTCTTT. V gene TRBV14 combines with J gene TRBJ1-1; unclear D gene. V was shortened by 5 bases and J by 0 bases, with 7 bases between the two germline ends. The CDR3 contains 13 residues. Germline V gene sequence: CDR1 SGHDN, CDR2 FVKESK.

This clone appeared a single time. The genes are TRBV6-5 and TRBJ2-1, with D tentatively TRBD2 (6 bases). The germline V gene encodes CDR1 MNHEY and CDR2 SVGAGI. The CDR3 is 15 residues long. V was shortened by 2 bases and J by 7 bases, with 15 bases between the two germline ends. The CDR3 here is CASSYTTSTMNEQFF. DNA of the CDR3: TGTGCCAGCAGTTACACTACTAGCACGATGAATGAGCAGTTCTTC.

This clone showed up just once. The chain carries TRBV5-1 and TRBJ2-3; perhaps TRBD2 as D (6 bases). This CDR3 is 16 amino acids long. Deletions cut 2 bases from V and 0 bases from J, with 13 bases between. CDR1 SGHRS and CDR2 YFSETQ come from the germline V gene. The CDR3: CASSFFVGTSTDTQYF. The CDR3 nucleotides are TGCGCCAGCAGCTTTTTTGTAGGGACTAGCACAGATACGCAGTATTTT.

The V call is TRBV4-1, the J call TRBJ1-1, with 10 bases aligning to TRBD1. In germline, CDR1 is MGHRA, CDR2 YSYEKL. This CDR3 has 16 amino acids. V gave up 2 bases and J gave up 4 bases; unmatched junction bases: 7. The CDR3 reads CASSQPSGQGITEAFF. CDR3 nucleotide sequence: TGCGCCAGCAGCCAACCCTCGGGACAGGGGATCACTGAAGCTTTCTTT.

J is TRBJ2-2 and V is TRBV2; tentative D call: TRBD1 (5 bases). CDR3 size: 15 residues. V lost 8 bases, J lost 2 bases, and 15 bases lay in between. From germline, CDR1 is SNHLY and CDR2 FYNNEI. CDR3 sequence: CASYLRQGNTGELFF. The CDR3 DNA is TGTGCCAGCTACCTTCGGCAGGGAAACACCGGGGAGCTGTTTTTT.

This chain uses TRBV30 with TRBJ1-3; TRBD1 might be the D (6 bases). The V gene lost 0 bases and the J gene lost 11 bases, with 11 bases spanning the gap. The CDR3 consists of 12 residues. Per the germline V gene, CDR1 is GTSNPN and CDR2 is SVGIG (reference sequence). CDR3 amino acids: CAWSVRGVAIYF. In DNA, the CDR3 is TGTGCCTGGAGTGTCAGGGGAGTAGCCATATATTTT.

V and J are TRBV5-6 and TRBJ1-5; tentative D call: TRBD1 (5 bases). Trimming took 4 bases from V and 4 from J, leaving 9 bases between them. This CDR3 is 13 amino acids long. Per the germline V gene, CDR1 is SGHDT and CDR2 is YYEEEE. CDR3 sequence: CASSDQGNQPQHF. CDR3 coding DNA: TGTGCCAGCAGCGATCAGGGAAATCAGCCCCAGCATTTT.

The CDR3 sequence: CASSSGTGVYNEQFF. In nucleotides, the CDR3 is TGTGCCAGCAGCAGTGGGACAGGGGTTTACAATGAGCAGTTCTTC. The V call is TRBV7-9, the J call TRBJ2-1; TRBD1 matches at 10 bases. CDR3 length equals 15 residues. V was pared by 5 bases and J by 4 bases, with 5 bases of the junction left unmatched. Germline CDR1 SEHNR, CDR2 FQNEAQ (reference sequence).

On this clone itself: One end of the junction is discordant with germline, which a read error may explain. The chain has TRBV7-9 and TRBJ1-1; no reliable D call. The CDR3 has 13 residues. Germline CDR1 is SEHNR and CDR2 is FQNEAQ (reference sequence). Written as DNA, the CDR3 is TGTGCCAGCAGCTTATATAGCGGACGGACCCGATACTTT. It yields the protein CASSLYSGRTRYF.

V is TRBV7-2 and J is TRBJ1-3; 10 nucleotides match TRBD1. The germline gives CDR1 SGHTA, CDR2 FQGNSA. CDR3 length: 17 amino acids. With 2 bases clipped from V and 2 bases from J, the junction kept 6 bases outside the gene matches. As DNA, the CDR3 is TGTGCCAGCAGCTTATATTTGGGACAGGGGACTGGAAACACCATATATTTT. Translation: CASSLYLGQGTGNTIYF.

This clone has a single count. The V gene is TRBV2, the J gene TRBJ2-2; D might be TRBD1 (6 bases). The CDR3 consists of 16 residues. V lost 2 bases and J lost 4, with 14 bases in between. Germline CDR1 SNHLY, CDR2 FYNNEI. The CDR3 protein is CASSEIAGALTGELFF. The DNA of the CDR3 is TGTGCCAGCAGTGAAATCGCAGGGGCCCTCACCGGGGAGCTGTTTTTT.

J is TRBJ1-4 and V is TRBV6-6; 8 nucleotides agree with TRBD1. CDR3 length: 15 residues. Trimming removed 5 bases from V and 6 bases from J; junction bases left unmatched: 8. CDR1 MNHNY and CDR2 SVGAGI come from the germline V gene (reference sequence). The CDR3 bases are TGTGCCAGCAGTAACCCTGGACAGGGAGATGAAAAACTGTTTTTT. Protein sequence: CASSNPGQGDEKLFF.

The DNA for the CDR3 is TGCGCCAGCAGCTATGCAACCGGGTTAAGCTACACCTTC. As protein: CASSYATGLSYTF. V is TRBV5-1 and J is TRBJ1-2; D is unresolved. The CDR3 loop spans 13 amino acids. Germline V gene sequence: CDR1 SGHRS, CDR2 YFSETQ. V was cut by 3 bases and J by 9 bases, with 15 bases left in between.

This clone was counted between two and nine times. The CDR3: CASSSMPTRPHYEQYF. CDR3 nucleotide sequence: TGTGCCAGCTCATCGATGCCGACTAGACCTCACTACGAGCAGTACTTC. V usage is TRBV18 and J usage is TRBJ2-7; possible D gene TRBD2, 6 bases. V was shortened by 5 bases and J by 3 bases, with 20 bases between the two germline ends. Germline assignment: CDR1 KGHSH and CDR2 LQKENI. The CDR3 is 16 residues long.

V gene TRBV5-6 combines with J gene TRBJ2-1; 9 bases agree with TRBD1. The CDR3 is made up of 16 amino acids. Germline V CDR1 and CDR2: SGHDT, YYEEEE. V was pared by 0 bases and J by 2 bases, with 3 bases of the junction left unmatched. The CDR3 region has the DNA TGTGCCAGCAGCTTGGCCGGGACAGGGACCTACAATGAGCAGTTCTTC. Its protein product is CASSLAGTGTYNEQFF.

This clone was detected only once. The chain joins TRBV29-1 to TRBJ2-1; 10 nucleotides line up with TRBD1. This CDR3 has 14 residues. V lost 6 bases to trimming and J lost 8 bases; unmatched junction nucleotides: 10. In germline, CDR1 is SQVTM, CDR2 ANQGSEA. The CDR3 loop is CSVTGQGSRDEQFF. The CDR3 bases are TGCAGCGTGACGGGACAGGGGAGTCGGGATGAGCAGTTCTTC.

The V gene is TRBV5-4, the J gene TRBJ2-5; D call uncertain. Per germline, CDR1 SGHNT and CDR2 YYREEE (reference sequence). Trimming took off 1 base at V and 5 bases at J, with 9 bases between the two ends. The CDR3 totals 13 residues. The CDR3 spells CASSLQAGETQYF. The CDR3 nucleotides are TGTGCCAGCAGCTTGCAGGCTGGGGAGACCCAGTACTTC.

The chain couples TRBV19 to TRBJ2-7; 9 nucleotides align to TRBD1. V was pared by 5 bases and J by 5 bases, with 10 bases of the junction left unmatched. Germline V gene data show CDR1 as LNHDA and CDR2 as SQIVND (reference sequence). This CDR3 comprises 15 residues. In DNA form, the CDR3 reads TGTGCCAGTAGTCCACTCACAGGGGGCAGGGACGAGCAGTACTTC. Protein: CASSPLTGGRDEQYF.

In DNA form, the CDR3 reads TGTGCCAGCGCAGGAGGAACTAACTATGGCTACACCTTC. This gives the protein CASAGGTNYGYTF. V usage is TRBV28 and J usage is TRBJ1-2; no clear D. This CDR3 comprises 13 residues. Looked up from germline, CDR1 is MDHEN and CDR2 is SYDVKM. The V end was cut by 8 bases, the J end by 0 bases, with 10 bases between.

V is TRBV5-5 and J is TRBJ1-6, with D possibly TRBD1 on 6 matching bases. The V end was cut by 3 bases, the J end by 7 bases, with 17 bases between. The CDR3 contains 16 residues. Germline CDR1 and CDR2: SGHKS and YYEKEE (reference sequence). CDR3 sequence (DNA): TGTGCCAGCAGCTACGATCCCCAGGGGCTAAATTCACCCCTCCACTTT. Translated: CASSYDPQGLNSPLHF. Combining the CDR3 with reference TRBV5-5 and TRBJ1-6 gives the whole variable domain DAGVTQSPTHLIKTRGQQVTLRCSPISGHKSVSWYQQVLGQGPQFIFQYYEKEERGRGNFPDRFSARQFPNYSSELNVNALLLGDSALYLCASSYDPQGLNSPLHFGNGTRLTVT.

The V and J genes are TRBV19 and TRBJ2-3, with TRBD1 identical over 9 bases. Per germline, CDR1 LNHDA and CDR2 SQIVND (reference sequence). The V and J ends lost 0 bases and 8 bases, in that order; junction bases with no gene match: 12. The CDR3 has 17 residues. CDR3 in amino acids: CASSIDGTGLRFSTQYF. Here the CDR3 DNA reads TGTGCCAGTAGTATAGATGGGACAGGGCTGAGGTTCAGTACGCAGTATTTT.

The chain recombines TRBV4-3 with TRBJ1-5, with D maybe TRBD1 (6 bases). V was cut by 7 bases and J by 4 bases, with 14 bases left in between. The germline V gene encodes CDR1 LGHNA and CDR2 YSLEER. This CDR3 is 14 amino acids long. CDR3 protein: CASTLQGGNQPQHF. The CDR3 nucleotides read TGCGCCAGCACCCTACAGGGAGGGAATCAGCCCCAGCATTTT.